One T cell receptor beta chain is described in this entry. TCRdb's table, derived via immunoSEQ multiplex PCR, lists solely in-frame clones and lacks some. The repertoire holds some 64,000 clones, with approximately 92% as singletons. This sample was taken from a study of T cell changes during pregnancy in multiple sclerosis. The CDR3 is 13 residues long. The ends were cut back, 2 bases at V and 2 bases at J, with 7 bases in the middle. The sequence derives from a female donor with multiple sclerosis, enrolled in a pregnancy study. The genes are TRBV23-1 and TRBJ2-7; a weak D match, TRBD1 (5 bases). TRBV23-1 carries the ORF label, with uncertain function. The specimen was peripheral blood, collected in the first trimester of pregnancy. CDR3 in amino acids: CASSQPQAYEQYF. The CDR3 DNA is TGCGCCAGCAGTCAACCACAGGCCTACGAGCAGTACTTC.